This TCR beta chain is from a study of post-analysis software for immune sequencing data. In the study overall: Recorded disease courses covered relapsing-remitting, secondary progressive and progressive-relapsing multiple sclerosis. Some patients had no subtype annotation. Whole-study findings and limits: With TRBV5-6, TRBV5-1 and TRBV20-1 included, about five TRBV segments were more frequent in patients than in controls. Strong co-clustering by F measure linked samples that shared a preparation batch. A significant reduction in normalized Chao1 diversity was observed in multiple sclerosis patients versus controls.

Notes on this clonotype: Its target is unknown.

The V and J ends lost 7 bases and 0 bases, in that order; junction bases with no gene match: 12. The CDR3 runs to 17 residues. TCR beta cDNA libraries had unique molecular identifiers. TCRdb re-called the PCR reads with MiXCR, one entry per CDR3 protein. The sample yields fewer than 550,000 distinct CDR3 sequences, approximately 31% seen once. Sequenced: blood. This receptor was taken from a girl aged 2-17 years with multiple sclerosis. V gene TRBV12-3 or TRBV12-4 combines with J gene TRBJ2-3; 8 nucleotides align to TRBD2. CDR3 nucleotide sequence: TGTGCCAGCACCAAAGAGAGGGCGGGGGGCAGCACAGATACGCAGTATTTT. Translating it yields CASTKERAGGSTDTQYF.